The present TCR beta chain was sequenced within a study of post-analysis software for immune sequencing data. About the study: Recorded subtypes: relapsing-remitting, secondary progressive, progressive-relapsing; some patients unannotated. Study observations and caveats: Comparison with controls showed significantly lower normalized Chao1 diversity in multiple sclerosis patients. Four or five TRBV segments, including TRBV5-6, TRBV5-1 and TRBV20-1, were more frequent in patients than controls.

This clonotype was observed a few times. Its specificity is unknown. Included in the TCR beta cDNA libraries were unique molecular identifiers. TCRdb analysed the PCR reads with MiXCR anew, one entry per CDR3 protein. The sample lists under 650,000 distinct CDR3 sequences, about 40% occurring once. Germline V lookup: CDR1 SGHRS, CDR2 YFSETQ. CDR3 length: 14 amino acids. The specimen sequenced was blood. This chain joins TRBV5-1 and TRBJ2-5; TRBD2 matches at 7 bases. Judging by the DNA end, TRBJ2-7 fits better; the J call may be wrong. The TCR sequence derives from a girl aged 10 to 17 with multiple sclerosis. CDR3 amino acids: CASSYEQRGGEQYF. CDR3 DNA sequence: TGCGCCAGCAGCTATGAACAGCGGGGCGGCGAGCAGTACTTC.